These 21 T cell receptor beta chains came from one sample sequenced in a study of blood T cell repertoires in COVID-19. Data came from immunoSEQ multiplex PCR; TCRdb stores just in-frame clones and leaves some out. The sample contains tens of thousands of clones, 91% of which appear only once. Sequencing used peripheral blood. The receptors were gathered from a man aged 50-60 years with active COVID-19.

CDR3 protein: CASSPRTSGSVADTQYF. The CDR3 DNA is TGTGCCAGCAGCCCACGGACTAGCGGGAGCGTGGCAGATACGCAGTATTTT. The chain recombines TRBV7-9 with TRBJ2-3; 13 bases line up with TRBD2. CDR1 and CDR2 from the germline V gene are SEHNR and FQNEAQ (reference sequence). V gave up 5 bases and J gave up 4 bases; unmatched junction bases: 9. The CDR3 is made up of 17 amino acids. Full variable domain (rest looked up from reference TRBV7-9 and TRBJ2-3): DTGVSQNPRHKITKRGQNVTFRCDPISEHNRLYWYRQTLGQGPEFLTYFQNEAQLEKSRLLSDRFSAERPKGSFSTLEIQRTEQGDSAMYLCASSPRTSGSVADTQYFGPGTRLTVL.

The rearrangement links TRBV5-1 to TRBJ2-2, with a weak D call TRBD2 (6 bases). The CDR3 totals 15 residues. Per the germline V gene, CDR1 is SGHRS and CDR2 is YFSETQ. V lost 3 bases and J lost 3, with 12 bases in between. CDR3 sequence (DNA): TGCGCCAGCAGCTCTTCCCCGGGGGACACCGGGGAGCTGTTTTTT. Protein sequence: CASSSSPGDTGELFF.

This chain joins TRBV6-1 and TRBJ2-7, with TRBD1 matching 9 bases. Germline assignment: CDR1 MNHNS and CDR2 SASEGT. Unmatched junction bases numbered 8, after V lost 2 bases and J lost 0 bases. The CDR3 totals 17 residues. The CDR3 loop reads CASSEKMAGQGSYEQYF. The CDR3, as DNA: TGTGCCAGCAGTGAAAAGATGGCGGGACAGGGCTCCTACGAGCAGTACTTC.

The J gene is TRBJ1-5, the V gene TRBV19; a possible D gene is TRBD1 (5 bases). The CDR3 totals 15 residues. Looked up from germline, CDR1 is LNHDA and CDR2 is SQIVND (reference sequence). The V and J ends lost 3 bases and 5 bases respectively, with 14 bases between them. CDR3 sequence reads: CASSMFRGWHQPQHF. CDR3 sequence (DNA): TGTGCCAGTAGTATGTTTAGGGGTTGGCATCAGCCCCAGCATTTT. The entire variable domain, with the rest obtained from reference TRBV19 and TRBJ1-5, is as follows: DGGITQSPKYLFRKEGQNVTLSCEQNLNHDAMYWYRQDPGQGLRLIYYSQIVNDFQKGDIAEGYSVSREKKESFPLTVTSAQKNPTAFYLCASSMFRGWHQPQHFGDGTRLSIL.

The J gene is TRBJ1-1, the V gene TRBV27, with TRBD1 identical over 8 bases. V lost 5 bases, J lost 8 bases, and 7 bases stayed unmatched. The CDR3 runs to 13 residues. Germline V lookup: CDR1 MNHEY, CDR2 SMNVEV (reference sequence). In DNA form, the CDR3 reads TGTGCCAGCAGTCCCCAGACAGGGGTCGAAGCTTTCTTT. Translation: CASSPQTGVEAFF.

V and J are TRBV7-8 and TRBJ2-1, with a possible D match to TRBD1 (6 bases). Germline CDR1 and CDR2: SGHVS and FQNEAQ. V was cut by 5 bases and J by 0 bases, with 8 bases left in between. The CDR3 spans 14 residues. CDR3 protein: CASSEDSSYNEQFF. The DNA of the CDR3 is TGTGCCAGCAGCGAGGACAGCTCCTACAATGAGCAGTTCTTC.

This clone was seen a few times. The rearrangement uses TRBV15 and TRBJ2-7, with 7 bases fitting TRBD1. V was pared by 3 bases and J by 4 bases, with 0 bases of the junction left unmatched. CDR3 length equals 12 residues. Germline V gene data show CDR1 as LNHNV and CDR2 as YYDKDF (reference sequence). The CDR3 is CATSRDRYEQYF. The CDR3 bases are TGTGCCACCAGCAGGGACAGGTACGAGCAGTACTTC.

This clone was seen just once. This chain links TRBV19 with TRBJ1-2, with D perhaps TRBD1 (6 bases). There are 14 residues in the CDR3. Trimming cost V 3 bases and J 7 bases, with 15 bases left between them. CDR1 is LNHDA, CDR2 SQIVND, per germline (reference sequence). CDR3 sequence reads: CASSIGQGRGGYTF. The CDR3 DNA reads TGTGCCAGTAGTATCGGCCAGGGGCGCGGTGGCTACACCTTC.

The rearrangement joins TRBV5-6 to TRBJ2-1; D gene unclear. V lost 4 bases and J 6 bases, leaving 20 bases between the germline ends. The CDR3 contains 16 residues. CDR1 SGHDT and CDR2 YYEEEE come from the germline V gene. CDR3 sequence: CASSRRLDERGNEQFF. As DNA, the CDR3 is TGTGCCAGCAGCCGCAGACTCGACGAGCGTGGCAATGAGCAGTTCTTC.

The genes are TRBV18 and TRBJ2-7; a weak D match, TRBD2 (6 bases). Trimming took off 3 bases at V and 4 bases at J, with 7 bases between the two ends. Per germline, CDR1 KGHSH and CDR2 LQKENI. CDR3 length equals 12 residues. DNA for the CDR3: TGTGCCAGCTCACCGCGGGAATACGAGCAGTACTTC. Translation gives CASSPREYEQYF.

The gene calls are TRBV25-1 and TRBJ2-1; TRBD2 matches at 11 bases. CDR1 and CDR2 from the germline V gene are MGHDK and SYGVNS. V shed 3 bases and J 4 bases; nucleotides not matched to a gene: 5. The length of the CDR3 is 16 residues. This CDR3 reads CASSEFLAGGYNEQFF. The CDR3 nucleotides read TGTGCCAGCAGTGAGTTTCTAGCGGGAGGATACAATGAGCAGTTCTTC.

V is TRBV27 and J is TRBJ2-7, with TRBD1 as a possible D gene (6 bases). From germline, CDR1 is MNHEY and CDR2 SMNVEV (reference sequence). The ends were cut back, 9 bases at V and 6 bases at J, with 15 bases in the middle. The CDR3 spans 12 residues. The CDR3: CASTTGIGEQYF. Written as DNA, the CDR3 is TGTGCCAGTACTACAGGGATCGGCGAGCAGTACTTC.

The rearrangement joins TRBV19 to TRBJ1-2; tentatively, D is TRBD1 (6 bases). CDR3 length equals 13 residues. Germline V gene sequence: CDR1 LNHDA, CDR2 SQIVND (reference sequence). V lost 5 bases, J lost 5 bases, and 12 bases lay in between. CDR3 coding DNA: TGTGCCAGTAGTGCCGACAGGAGTTATGGCTACACCTTC. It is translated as CASSADRSYGYTF. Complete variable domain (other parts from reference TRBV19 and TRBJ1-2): DGGITQSPKYLFRKEGQNVTLSCEQNLNHDAMYWYRQDPGQGLRLIYYSQIVNDFQKGDIAEGYSVSREKKESFPLTVTSAQKNPTAFYLCASSADRSYGYTFGSGTRLTVV.

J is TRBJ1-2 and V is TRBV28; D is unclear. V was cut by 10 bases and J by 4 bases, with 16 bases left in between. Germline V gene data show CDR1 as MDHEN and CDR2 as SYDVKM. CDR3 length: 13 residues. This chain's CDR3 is CAIKRSGSYGYTF. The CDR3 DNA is TGTGCCATCAAGAGGTCCGGAAGCTATGGCTACACCTTC.

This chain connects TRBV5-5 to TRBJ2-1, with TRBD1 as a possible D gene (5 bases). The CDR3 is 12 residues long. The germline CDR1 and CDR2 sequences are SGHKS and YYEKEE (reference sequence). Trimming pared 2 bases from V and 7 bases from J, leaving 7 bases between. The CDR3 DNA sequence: TGTGCCAGCAGCTTCAGGGTTAATGAGCAGTTCTTC. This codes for CASSFRVNEQFF.

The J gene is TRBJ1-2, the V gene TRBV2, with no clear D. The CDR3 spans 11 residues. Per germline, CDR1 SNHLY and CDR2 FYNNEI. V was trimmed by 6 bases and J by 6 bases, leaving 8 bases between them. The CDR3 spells CASSWGDGYTF. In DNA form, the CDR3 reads TGTGCCAGCAGCTGGGGAGATGGCTACACCTTC. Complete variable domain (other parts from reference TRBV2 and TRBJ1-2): EPEVTQTPSHQVTQMGQEVILRCVPISNHLYFYWYRQILGQKVEFLVSFYNNEISEKSEIFDDQFSVERPDGSNFTLKIRSTKLEDSAMYFCASSWGDGYTFGSGTRLTVV.

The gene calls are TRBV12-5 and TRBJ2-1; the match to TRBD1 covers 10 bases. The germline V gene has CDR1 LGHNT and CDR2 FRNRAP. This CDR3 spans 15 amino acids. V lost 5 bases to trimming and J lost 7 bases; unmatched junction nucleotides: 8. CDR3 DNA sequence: TGTGCTAGTGGTGCCGGGACAGGGGCTTCGAATGAGCAGTTCTTC. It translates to CASGAGTGASNEQFF.

CDR3 protein: CASSLASTRTDTQYF. DNA for the CDR3: TGTGCCAGCAGCTTAGCTAGCACACGCACAGATACGCAGTATTTT. V usage is TRBV7-6 and J usage is TRBJ2-3; D ambiguous. The CDR3 covers 15 residues. Germline V gene sequence: CDR1 SGHVS, CDR2 FNYEAQ. V gave up 0 bases and J gave up 1 base, with 8 bases separating them.

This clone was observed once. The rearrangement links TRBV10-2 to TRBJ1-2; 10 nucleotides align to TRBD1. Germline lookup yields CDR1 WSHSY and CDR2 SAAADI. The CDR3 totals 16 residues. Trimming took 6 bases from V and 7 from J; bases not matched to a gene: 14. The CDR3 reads CASRGLGGQGLIGYTF. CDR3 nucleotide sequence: TGCGCCAGCAGGGGCCTCGGGGGACAGGGGTTGATTGGCTACACCTTC.

CDR3 DNA: TGTGCCTGGAGTGTCGGCGGAGGCCAGCCCCAGCATTTT. Translated, it gives CAWSVGGGQPQHF. The chain is built from TRBV30 and TRBJ1-5, with D unclear. The germline CDR1 and CDR2 sequences are GTSNPN and SVGIG (reference sequence). The CDR3 extends over 13 amino acids. Trimming took off 0 bases at V and 7 bases at J, with 10 bases between the two ends.

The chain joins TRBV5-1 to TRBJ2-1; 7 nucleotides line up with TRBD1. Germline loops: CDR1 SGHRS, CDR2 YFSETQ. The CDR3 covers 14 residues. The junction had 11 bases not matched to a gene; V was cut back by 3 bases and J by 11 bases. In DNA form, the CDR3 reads TGCGCCAGCAGCTCCACCATGGGGGACAGACAGCAGTTCTTC. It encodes CASSSTMGDRQQFF.